The present TCR beta chain was sequenced within a study of graft-versus-host responses after intestinal transplantation. As for the study in general: Tacrolimus plus steroids were given to all recipients for roughly 3 years, preceded by anti-thymocyte globulin induction.

Study-wide results and limits: Those patients showing graft-donor T cell macrochimerism displayed high graft-versus-host to host-versus-graft clonal ratios in allografts.

The V segment lost 3 bases and the J segment 4 bases; nucleotides outside the gene matches: 9. CDR3 size: 16 residues. The germline V gene encodes CDR1 SGHDT and CDR2 YYEEEE. Clones were sequenced by immunoSEQ multiplex PCR, and TCRdb holds only the in-frame ones, with some missing. The sample consists of 6,500 to 7,500 clones, roughly 33% of them appearing once. The table lists this clone with a few counts. The reaction was completed, and proliferating CFSE-low CD3+CD4+ and CD3+CD8+ responders were then sorted. The chain recombines TRBV5-6 with TRBJ2-3, with 9 bases matching TRBD1. The clonotype originates from a human patient who was an organ donor for intestinal transplantation. Sequencing used alloreactive CD4+ T cells from a mixed lymphocyte reaction culture, obtained before transplantation. The subset was: CFSE-low proliferating T cells sorted from approximately six-day pre-transplant mixed lymphocyte reaction (GvH or HvG direction). As DNA, the CDR3 is TGTGCCAGCAGCTCGGGGCCGGGACAGGGCCCAGATACGCAGTATTTT. This codes for CASSSGPGQGPDTQYF. Supplemented by reference TRBV5-6 and TRBJ2-3, the full variable domain reads DAGVTQSPTHLIKTRGQQVTLRCSPKSGHDTVSWYQQALGQGPQFIFQYYEEEERQRGNFPDRFSGHQFPNYSSELNVNALLLGDSALYLCASSSGPGQGPDTQYFGPGTRLTVL.